These T cell receptor beta chains were read from a single sample in a study of cytomegalovirus exposure and HLA in healthy donors. Produced via immunoSEQ multiplex PCR; TCRdb's table is partial and in-frame only. The data contain about 69,000 clones, around 70% of them seen just once; the ten biggest clones take up roughly 20%. What was sequenced was PBMCs. The receptors shown here come from a woman in her 30s in good health and CMV-seropositive. Both conserved end residues are part of each CDR3. D genes are given only for firm matches. The size field is filled for only some rows; it gives once, few, many or a size class.

clone size	J gene	V gene	D gene	CDR3 protein	CDR3 DNA
NA	TRBJ1-3	TRBV6-5	NA	CASSNGGNTIYF	TGTGCCAGCTCAAACGGGGGAAACACCATATATTTT
NA	TRBJ1-1	TRBV28	NA	CASHTSLVYTEAFF	TGTGCCAGCCATACTTCGTTAGTATACACTGAAGCTTTCTTT
NA	TRBJ1-1	TRBV2	NA	CASSAPSGKGTEAFF	TGTGCCAGCAGTGCTCCATCAGGAAAGGGGACTGAAGCTTTCTTT
NA	TRBJ1-4	TRBV25-1	NA	CASSEPRSTNEKLFF	TGTGCCAGCAGTGAACCGCGTTCAACTAATGAAAAACTGTTTTTT
NA	TRBJ2-3	TRBV27	TRBD1	CASRTGLDTQYF	TGTGCCAGCAGGACAGGGCTCGACACGCAGTATTTT
NA	TRBJ2-7	TRBV5-4	TRBD2	CASSIGTSGTYEQYF	TGTGCCAGCAGCATAGGGACTAGCGGAACCTACGAGCAGTACTTC
NA	TRBJ1-1	TRBV13	NA	CASSSDGVNTEAFF	TGTGCCAGCAGCTCCGACGGGGTGAACACTGAAGCTTTCTTT
NA	TRBJ2-7	TRBV25-1	TRBD1	CASSPDRAPYEQYF	TGTGCCAGCAGTCCGGACAGGGCTCCCTACGAGCAGTACTTC
NA	TRBJ1-2	TRBV5-8	NA	CASRPRYYGEDNYGYTF	TGTGCCAGCAGGCCACGTTACTATGGGGAGGACAACTATGGCTACACCTTC
NA	TRBJ2-7	TRBV5-6	NA	CASSLASGSYEQYF	TGTGCCAGCAGCTTGGCGAGCGGGTCCTACGAGCAGTACTTC
NA	TRBJ1-5	TRBV6-6	NA	CASRGQGNQPQHF	TGTGCCAGCAGAGGACAAGGAAATCAGCCCCAGCATTTT
NA	TRBJ1-5	TRBV7-8	NA	CASSSDRDQPQHF	TGTGCCAGCAGCTCCGACAGAGATCAGCCCCAGCATTTT
few	TRBJ2-1	TRBV5-1	TRBD2	CASSWTSGANNEQFF	TGCGCCAGCAGCTGGACTAGCGGGGCCAACAATGAGCAGTTCTTC
NA	TRBJ2-7	TRBV7-9	TRBD1	CASSLGPGTGAYEQYF	TGTGCCAGCAGCCTGGGACCCGGGACAGGGGCCTACGAGCAGTACTTC
NA	TRBJ1-1	TRBV6-6	NA	CASSHTRGLGTEAFF	TGTGCCAGCAGTCATACAAGGGGTTTGGGCACTGAAGCTTTCTTT
NA	TRBJ2-7	TRBV4-1	NA	CASSHSFPYEQYF	TGCGCCAGCAGCCACTCTTTTCCCTACGAGCAGTACTTC
NA	TRBJ1-4	TRBV4-1	NA	CASSQDESPGEKLFF	TGCGCCAGCAGCCAAGATGAAAGCCCGGGTGAAAAACTGTTTTTT
NA	TRBJ2-7	TRBV29-1	NA	CSVGAYNSYEQYF	TGCAGCGTTGGTGCTTACAACTCCTACGAGCAGTACTTC
once	TRBJ2-7	TRBV7-8	TRBD2	CASSLVGTTGEQYF	TGTGCCAGCAGCTTAGTCGGGACTACAGGCGAGCAGTACTTC
NA	TRBJ2-1	TRBV9	NA	CAHRHEQFF	TGTGCCCACAGGCATGAGCAGTTCTTC
NA	TRBJ2-1	TRBV7-2	TRBD2	CASRQKGGLAGGNEQFF	TGTGCCAGCAGACAGAAAGGAGGACTAGCGGGAGGGAATGAGCAGTTCTTC
few	TRBJ1-5	TRBV28	TRBD1	CASKVPGQGNQPQHF	TGTGCCAGCAAGGTTCCGGGACAGGGAAATCAGCCCCAGCATTTT
NA	TRBJ2-2	TRBV28	NA	CASSFLRGTGELFF	TGTGCCAGCAGTTTTCTTCGGGGGACCGGGGAGCTGTTTTTT
NA	TRBJ1-5	TRBV6-5	NA	CASSYGGANQPQHF	TGTGCCAGCAGTTATGGGGGCGCTAATCAGCCCCAGCATTTT